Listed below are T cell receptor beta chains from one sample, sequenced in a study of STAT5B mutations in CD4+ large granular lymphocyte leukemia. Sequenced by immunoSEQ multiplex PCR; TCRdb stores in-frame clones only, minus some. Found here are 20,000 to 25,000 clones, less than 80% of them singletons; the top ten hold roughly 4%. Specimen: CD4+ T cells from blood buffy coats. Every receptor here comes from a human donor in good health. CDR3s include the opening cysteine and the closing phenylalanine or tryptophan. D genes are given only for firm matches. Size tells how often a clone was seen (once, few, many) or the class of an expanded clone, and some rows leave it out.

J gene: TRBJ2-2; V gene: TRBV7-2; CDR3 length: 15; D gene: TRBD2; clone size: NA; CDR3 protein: CASSLDAGVAGELFF; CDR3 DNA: TGTGCCAGCAGCCTAGACGCGGGAGTAGCGGGGGAGCTGTTTTTT
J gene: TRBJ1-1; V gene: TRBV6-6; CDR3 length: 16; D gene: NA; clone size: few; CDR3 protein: CASSYSKVVADTEAFF; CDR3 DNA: TGTGCCAGCAGTTACTCGAAGGTGGTAGCGGACACTGAAGCTTTCTTT
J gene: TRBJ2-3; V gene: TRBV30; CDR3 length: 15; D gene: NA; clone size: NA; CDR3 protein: CAWTEGLGQGDTQYF; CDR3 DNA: TGTGCCTGGACTGAGGGCCTCGGGCAGGGAGATACGCAGTATTTT
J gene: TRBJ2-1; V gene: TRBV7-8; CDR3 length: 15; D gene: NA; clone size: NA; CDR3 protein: CASSSGGTGGNEQFF; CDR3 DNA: TGTGCCAGCAGCTCCGGGGGGACAGGTGGCAATGAGCAGTTCTTC
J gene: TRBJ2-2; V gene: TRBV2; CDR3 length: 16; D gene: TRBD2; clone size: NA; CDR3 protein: CASSLRGLANTGELFF; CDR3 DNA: TGTGCCAGCTCCCTGAGGGGACTAGCGAACACCGGGGAGCTGTTTTTT
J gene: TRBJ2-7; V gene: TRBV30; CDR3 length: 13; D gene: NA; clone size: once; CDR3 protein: CAWTALERYEQYF; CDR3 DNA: TGTGCCTGGACCGCACTAGAACGCTACGAGCAGTACTTC
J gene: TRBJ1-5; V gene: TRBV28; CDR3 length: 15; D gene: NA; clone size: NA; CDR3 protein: CASSSSGGRDQPQHF; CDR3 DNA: TGTGCCAGCAGCTCGTCGGGGGGCAGGGATCAGCCCCAGCATTTT
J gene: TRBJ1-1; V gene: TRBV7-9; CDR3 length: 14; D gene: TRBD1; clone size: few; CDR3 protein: CASSLAPTGTEAFF; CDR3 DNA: TGTGCCAGCAGCTTAGCGCCGACAGGGACTGAAGCTTTCTTT
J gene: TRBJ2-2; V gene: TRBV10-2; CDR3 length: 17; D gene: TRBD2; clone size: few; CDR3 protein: CASMIRGTSGSWGELFF; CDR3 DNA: TGCGCCAGCATGATCCGCGGGACTAGCGGGAGCTGGGGGGAGCTGTTTTTT
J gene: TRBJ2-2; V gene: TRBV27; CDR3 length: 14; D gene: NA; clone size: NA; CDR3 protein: CATKLRGSAGELFF; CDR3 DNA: TGTGCCACCAAGTTACGGGGTTCGGCCGGGGAGCTGTTTTTT
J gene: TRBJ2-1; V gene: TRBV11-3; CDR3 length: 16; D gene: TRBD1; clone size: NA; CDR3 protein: CASSGRTGGPPNEQFF; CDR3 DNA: TGTGCCAGCAGCGGAAGGACAGGGGGTCCTCCTAATGAGCAGTTCTTC
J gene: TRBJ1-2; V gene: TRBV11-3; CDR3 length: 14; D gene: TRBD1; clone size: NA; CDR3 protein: CASSPQGASYGYTF; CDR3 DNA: TGTGCCAGCAGCCCACAGGGGGCGAGCTATGGCTACACCTTC
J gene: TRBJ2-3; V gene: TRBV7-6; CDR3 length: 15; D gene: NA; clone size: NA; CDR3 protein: CASSRLGGTTDTQYF; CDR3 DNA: TGTGCCAGCAGCCGTCTGGGCGGGACTACAGATACGCAGTATTTT
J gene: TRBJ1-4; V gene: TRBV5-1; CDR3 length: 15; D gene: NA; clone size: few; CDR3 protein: CASSLGQGTGEKLFF; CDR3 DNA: TGCGCCAGCAGCTTGGGTCAGGGTACGGGTGAAAAACTGTTTTTT
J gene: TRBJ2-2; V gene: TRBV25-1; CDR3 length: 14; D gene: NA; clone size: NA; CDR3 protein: CASSEYRDTGELFF; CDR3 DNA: TGTGCCAGCAGTGAATATAGAGACACCGGGGAGCTGTTTTTT
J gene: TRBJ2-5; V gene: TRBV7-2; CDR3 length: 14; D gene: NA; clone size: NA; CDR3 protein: CASSLGSGGGTQYF; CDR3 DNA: TGTGCCAGCAGCTTAGGTTCTGGAGGGGGGACCCAGTACTTC
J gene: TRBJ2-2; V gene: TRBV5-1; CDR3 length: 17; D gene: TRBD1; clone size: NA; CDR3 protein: CASSLARTGFDTGELFF; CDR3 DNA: TGCGCCAGCAGCTTGGCGAGGACAGGGTTCGACACCGGGGAGCTGTTTTTT
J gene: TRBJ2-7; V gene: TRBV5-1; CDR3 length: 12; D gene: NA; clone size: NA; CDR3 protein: CASSLQGHEQYF; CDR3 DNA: TGCGCCAGCAGCTTACAGGGCCACGAGCAGTACTTC
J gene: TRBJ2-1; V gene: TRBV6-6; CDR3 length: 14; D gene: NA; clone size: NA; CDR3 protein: CASSYSQGRNEQFF; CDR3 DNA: TGTGCCAGCAGTTACTCGCAGGGTAGGAATGAGCAGTTCTTC
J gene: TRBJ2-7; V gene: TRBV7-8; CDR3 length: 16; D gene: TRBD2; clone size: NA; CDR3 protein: CASSPGGTSGFFEQYF; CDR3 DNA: TGTGCCAGCAGCCCGGGGGGTACTAGCGGGTTCTTCGAGCAGTACTTC
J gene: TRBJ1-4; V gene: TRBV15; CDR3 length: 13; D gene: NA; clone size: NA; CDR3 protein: CAIGGAKNEKLFF; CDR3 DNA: TGTGCCATCGGCGGGGCGAAAAATGAAAAACTGTTTTTT
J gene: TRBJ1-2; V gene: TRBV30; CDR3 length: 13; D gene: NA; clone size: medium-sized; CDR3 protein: CAWSLSGAPGYTF; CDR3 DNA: TGTGCCTGGAGTCTCTCAGGCGCCCCCGGCTACACCTTC
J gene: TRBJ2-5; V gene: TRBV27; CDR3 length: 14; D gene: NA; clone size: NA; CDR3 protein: CASSSLQGLETQYF; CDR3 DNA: TGTGCCAGCAGTTCACTACAGGGATTGGAGACCCAGTACTTC
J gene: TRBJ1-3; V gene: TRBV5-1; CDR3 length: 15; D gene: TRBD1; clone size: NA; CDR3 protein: CASRPGTGAGNTIYF; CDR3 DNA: TGCGCCAGTCGACCCGGGACAGGGGCTGGAAACACCATATATTTT
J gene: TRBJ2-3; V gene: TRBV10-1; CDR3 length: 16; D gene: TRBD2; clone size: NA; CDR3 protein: CASSETSGRGTDTQYF; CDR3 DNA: TGCGCCAGCAGTGAGACTAGCGGGAGAGGGACAGATACGCAGTATTTT
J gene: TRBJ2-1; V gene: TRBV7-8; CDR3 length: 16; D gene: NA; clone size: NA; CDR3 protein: CASSLDFGGPYNEQFF; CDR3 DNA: TGTGCCAGCAGCTTAGATTTTGGGGGTCCCTACAATGAGCAGTTCTTC
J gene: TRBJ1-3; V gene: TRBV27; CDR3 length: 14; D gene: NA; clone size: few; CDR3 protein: CASSLAGSGNTIYF; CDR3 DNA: TGTGCCAGCAGTTTAGCCGGGTCTGGAAACACCATATATTTT
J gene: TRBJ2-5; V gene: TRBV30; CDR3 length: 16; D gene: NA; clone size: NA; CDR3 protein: CAWSSRPPTDKETQYF; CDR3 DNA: TGTGCCTGGAGCTCCAGACCCCCGACTGACAAAGAGACCCAGTACTTC
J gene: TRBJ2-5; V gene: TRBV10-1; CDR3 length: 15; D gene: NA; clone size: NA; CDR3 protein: CASSDHGTGKETQYF; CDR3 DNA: TGCGCCAGCAGCGATCATGGGACTGGAAAAGAGACCCAGTACTTC
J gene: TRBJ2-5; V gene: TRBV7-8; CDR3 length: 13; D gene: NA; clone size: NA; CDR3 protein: CASSSPIGETQYF; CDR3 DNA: TGTGCCAGCAGCTCCCCTATAGGGGAGACCCAGTACTTC
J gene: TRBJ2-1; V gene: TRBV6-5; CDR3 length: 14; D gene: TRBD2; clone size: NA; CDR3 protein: CASGGSGRSNEQFF; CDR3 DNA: TGTGCCAGCGGGGGCAGCGGGAGATCCAATGAGCAGTTCTTC
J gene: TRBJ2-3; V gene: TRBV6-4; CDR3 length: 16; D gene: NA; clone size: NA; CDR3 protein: CASSDSGASSTDTQYF; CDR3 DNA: TGTGCCAGCAGTGACTCCGGGGCTAGCAGCACAGATACGCAGTATTTT
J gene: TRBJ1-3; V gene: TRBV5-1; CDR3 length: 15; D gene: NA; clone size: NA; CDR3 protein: CASSLGPGSGNTIYF; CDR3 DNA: TGCGCCAGCAGCTTGGGCCCGGGGAGTGGAAACACCATATATTTT
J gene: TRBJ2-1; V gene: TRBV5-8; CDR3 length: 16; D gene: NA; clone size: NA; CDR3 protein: CASSLAWGRTYNEQFF; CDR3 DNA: TGTGCCAGCAGCTTGGCCTGGGGGAGGACCTACAATGAGCAGTTCTTC
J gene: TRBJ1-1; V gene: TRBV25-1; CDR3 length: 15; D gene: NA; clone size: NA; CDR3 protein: CASSVSGRTNTEAFF; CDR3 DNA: TGTGCCAGCAGTGTCTCCGGTCGGACGAACACTGAAGCTTTCTTT
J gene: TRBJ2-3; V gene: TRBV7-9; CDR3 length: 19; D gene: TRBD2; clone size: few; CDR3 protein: CASSLGVSGTSGPHDTQYF; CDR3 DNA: TGTGCCAGCAGCTTAGGGGTCTCTGGGACTAGCGGACCCCACGATACGCAGTATTTT
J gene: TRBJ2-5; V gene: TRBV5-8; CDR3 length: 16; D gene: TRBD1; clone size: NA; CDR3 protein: CASSLGDLTGVETQYF; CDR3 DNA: TGTGCCAGCAGCTTGGGGGACCTTACAGGGGTTGAGACCCAGTACTTC
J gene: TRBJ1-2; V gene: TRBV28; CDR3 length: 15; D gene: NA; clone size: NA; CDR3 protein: CASSLRDRFNYGYTF; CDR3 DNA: TGTGCCAGCAGTTTACGAGACAGATTTAACTATGGCTACACCTTC
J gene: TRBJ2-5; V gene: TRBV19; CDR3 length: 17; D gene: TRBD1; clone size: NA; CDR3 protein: CASSLSQGQGVSETQYF; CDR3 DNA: TGTGCCAGTAGCCTCTCTCAAGGACAGGGGGTGTCAGAGACCCAGTACTTC
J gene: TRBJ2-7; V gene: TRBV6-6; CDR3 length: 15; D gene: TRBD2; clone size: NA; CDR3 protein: CASSYPGTNSYEQYF; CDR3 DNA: TGTGCCAGCAGTTACCCCGGGACTAACTCCTACGAGCAGTACTTC
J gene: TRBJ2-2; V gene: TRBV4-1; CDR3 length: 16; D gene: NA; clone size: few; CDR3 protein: CASSQVRTGRTGELFF; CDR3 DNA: TGCGCCAGCAGCCAAGTTAGGACTGGTCGAACCGGGGAGCTGTTTTTT
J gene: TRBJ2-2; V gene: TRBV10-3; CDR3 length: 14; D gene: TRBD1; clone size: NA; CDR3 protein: CAIAGGAGTGELFF; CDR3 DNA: TGTGCCATCGCAGGGGGCGCTGGCACCGGGGAGCTGTTTTTT
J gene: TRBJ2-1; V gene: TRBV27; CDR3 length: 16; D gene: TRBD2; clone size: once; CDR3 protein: CASTLLSGSRTNEQFF; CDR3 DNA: TGTGCCAGCACTCTGCTTAGCGGGAGTCGAACCAATGAGCAGTTCTTC
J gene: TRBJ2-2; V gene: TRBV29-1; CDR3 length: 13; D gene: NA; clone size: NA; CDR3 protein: CSVERGYTGELFF; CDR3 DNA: TGCAGCGTTGAACGGGGGTACACCGGGGAGCTGTTTTTT
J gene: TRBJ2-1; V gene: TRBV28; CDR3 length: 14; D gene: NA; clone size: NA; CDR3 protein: CASSAQTSYNEQFF; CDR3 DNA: TGTGCCAGCAGTGCCCAGACTAGTTACAATGAGCAGTTCTTC
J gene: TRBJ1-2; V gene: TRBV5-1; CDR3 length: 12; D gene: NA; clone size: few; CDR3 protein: CASSLDYYGYTF; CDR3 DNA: TGCGCCAGCAGCTTGGATTACTATGGCTACACCTTC
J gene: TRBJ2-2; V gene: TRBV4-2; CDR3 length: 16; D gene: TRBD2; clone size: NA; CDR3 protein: CASSRSLGEGTGELFF; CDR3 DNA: TGTGCCAGCAGCCGAAGTCTTGGGGAGGGCACCGGGGAGCTGTTTTTT
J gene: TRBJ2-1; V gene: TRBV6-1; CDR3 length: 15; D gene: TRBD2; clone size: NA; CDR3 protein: CASSLWTSGSYEQFF; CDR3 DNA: TGTGCCAGCAGCCTGTGGACTAGCGGGTCTTATGAGCAGTTCTTC
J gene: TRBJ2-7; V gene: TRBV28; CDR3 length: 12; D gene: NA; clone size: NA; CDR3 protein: CATGTESYEQYF; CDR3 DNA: TGTGCCACGGGAACAGAGTCCTACGAGCAGTACTTC